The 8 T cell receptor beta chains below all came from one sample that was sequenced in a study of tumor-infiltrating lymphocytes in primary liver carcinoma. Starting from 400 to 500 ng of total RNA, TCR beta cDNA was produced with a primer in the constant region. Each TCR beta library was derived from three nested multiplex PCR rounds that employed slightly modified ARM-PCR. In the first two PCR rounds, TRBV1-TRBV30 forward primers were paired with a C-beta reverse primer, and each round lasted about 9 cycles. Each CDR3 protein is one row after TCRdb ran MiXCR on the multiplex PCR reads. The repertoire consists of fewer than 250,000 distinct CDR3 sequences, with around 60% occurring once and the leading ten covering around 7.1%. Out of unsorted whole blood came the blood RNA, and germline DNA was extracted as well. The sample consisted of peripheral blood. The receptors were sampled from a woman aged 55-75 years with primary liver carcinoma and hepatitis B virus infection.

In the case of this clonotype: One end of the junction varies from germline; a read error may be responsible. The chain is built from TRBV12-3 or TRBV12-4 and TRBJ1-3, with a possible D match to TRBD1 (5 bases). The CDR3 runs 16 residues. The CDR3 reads CPSTLVGGVAGNTIYF. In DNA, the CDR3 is TGTCCCAGCACCCTTGTGGGGGGGGTGGCTGGAAACACCATATATTTT.

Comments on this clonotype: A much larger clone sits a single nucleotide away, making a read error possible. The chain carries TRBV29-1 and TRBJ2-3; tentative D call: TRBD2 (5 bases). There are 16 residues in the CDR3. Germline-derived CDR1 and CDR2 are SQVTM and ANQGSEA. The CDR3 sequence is CSVEDLTAEGTDTRYF. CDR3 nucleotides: TGCAGCGTTGAAGATCTTACGGCAGAGGGCACAGATACGCGGTATTTT.

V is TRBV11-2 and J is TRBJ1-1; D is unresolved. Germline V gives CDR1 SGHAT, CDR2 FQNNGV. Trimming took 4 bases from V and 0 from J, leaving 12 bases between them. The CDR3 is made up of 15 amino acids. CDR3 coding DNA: TGTGCCAGCAGCTCAGGACGGCTATTGAACACTGAAGCTTTCTTT. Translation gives CASSSGRLLNTEAFF.

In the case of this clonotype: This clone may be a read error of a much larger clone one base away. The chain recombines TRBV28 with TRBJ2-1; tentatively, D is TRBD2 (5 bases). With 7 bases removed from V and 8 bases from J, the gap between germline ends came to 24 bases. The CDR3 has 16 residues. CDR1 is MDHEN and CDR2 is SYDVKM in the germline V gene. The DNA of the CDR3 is TGTGCCAGCAATGGAAGGACTCCCGGTGACGGGGATGAGCAGTTCTTC. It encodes CASNGRTPGDGDEQFF. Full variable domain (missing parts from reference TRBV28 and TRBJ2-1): DVKVTQSSRYLVKRTGEKVFLECVQDMDHENMFWYRQDPGLGLRLIYFSYDVKMKEKGDIPEGYSVSREKKERFSLILESASTNQTSMYLCASNGRTPGDGDEQFFGPGTRLTVL.

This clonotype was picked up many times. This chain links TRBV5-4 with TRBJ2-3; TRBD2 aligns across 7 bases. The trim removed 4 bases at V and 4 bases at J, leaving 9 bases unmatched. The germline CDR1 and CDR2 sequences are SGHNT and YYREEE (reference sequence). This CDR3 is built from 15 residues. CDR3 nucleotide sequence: TGTGCCAGCAGCCTCCGATCGGGAGGATCAGATACGCAGTATTTT. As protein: CASSLRSGGSDTQYF. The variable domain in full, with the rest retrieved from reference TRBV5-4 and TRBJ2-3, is ETGVTQSPTHLIKTRGQQVTLRCSSQSGHNTVSWYQQALGQGPQFIFQYYREEENGRGNFPPRFSGLQFPNYSSELNVNALELDDSALYLCASSLRSGGSDTQYFGPGTRLTVL.

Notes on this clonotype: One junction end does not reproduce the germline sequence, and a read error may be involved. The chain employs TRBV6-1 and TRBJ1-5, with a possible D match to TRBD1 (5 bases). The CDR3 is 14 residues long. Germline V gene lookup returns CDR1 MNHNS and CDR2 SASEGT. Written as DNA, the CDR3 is TGTGCCAGCAGTGAAATCAGGGAGAATCAGTCCCAGCATTTT. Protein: CASSEIRENQSQHF.

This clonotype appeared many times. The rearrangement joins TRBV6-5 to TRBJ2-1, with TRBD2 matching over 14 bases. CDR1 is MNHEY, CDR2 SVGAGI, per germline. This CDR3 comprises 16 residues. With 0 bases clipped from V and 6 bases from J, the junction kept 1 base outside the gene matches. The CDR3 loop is CASSYSTSGRANEQFF. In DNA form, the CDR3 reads TGTGCCAGCAGTTACTCGACTAGCGGGAGGGCCAATGAGCAGTTCTTC.

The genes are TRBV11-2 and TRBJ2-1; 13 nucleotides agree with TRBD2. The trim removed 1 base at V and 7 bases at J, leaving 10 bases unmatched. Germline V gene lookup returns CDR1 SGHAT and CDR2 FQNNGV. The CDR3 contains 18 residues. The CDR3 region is CASSLGAQTSGRRNEQFF. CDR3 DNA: TGTGCCAGCAGCTTAGGGGCACAGACTAGCGGGAGGCGTAATGAGCAGTTCTTC.